The 18 T cell receptor beta chains listed next were all sequenced from one sample in a study of T cell responses to AZD1222 COVID-19 vaccine. Clones were sequenced by immunoSEQ multiplex PCR, and TCRdb holds only the in-frame ones, with some missing. The sample has 120,000 to 150,000 clones; 85% to 95% are singletons. This sample comprised peripheral blood, obtained on day 0 of MenACWY control vaccination. Source of these receptors: an adult in good health.

V gene TRBV19 combines with J gene TRBJ2-1, with TRBD1 as a possible D gene (7 bases). V was clipped by 5 bases and J by 7 bases, with 15 bases between them. CDR3 length equals 14 residues. Per germline, CDR1 LNHDA and CDR2 SQIVND (reference sequence). The CDR3 region has the DNA TGTGCCAGTAGTTCCCAGGGGGGCCGAAATGAGCAGTTCTTC. Protein: CASSSQGGRNEQFF.

The chain uses TRBV7-9 and TRBJ2-1; no clear D gene. V was pared by 7 bases and J by 5 bases, with 12 bases between. CDR1 is SEHNR, CDR2 FQNEAQ, per germline (reference sequence). The CDR3 loop spans 13 amino acids. CDR3: CASTPPLNNEQFF. CDR3 bases: TGTGCCAGCACTCCCCCCCTTAACAATGAGCAGTTCTTC.

The DNA of the CDR3 is TGTGCCAGCAGCCGGGACAGACCAGGAGCTTTCTTT. Its protein is CASSRDRPGAFF. The rearrangement links TRBV27 to TRBJ1-1; 7 bases fit TRBD1. J lost 10 bases, V lost 6 bases, and 8 bases had no gene match. The CDR3 length is 12 residues. Germline assignment: CDR1 MNHEY and CDR2 SMNVEV (reference sequence).

V is TRBV21-1 and J is TRBJ2-1; the table names TRBD2, a call not compared with the DNA. TRBV21-1 is deemed a pseudogene. The CDR3 consists of 11 residues. CDR3 amino acids: CASRFDNEQFF. CDR3 DNA: TGTGCCAGCAGGTTCGACAATGAGCAGTTCTTC.

The chain employs TRBV6-5 and TRBJ2-1; D unclear. The CDR3 is made up of 12 amino acids. Per the germline V gene, CDR1 is MNHEY and CDR2 is SVGAGI. V shed 7 bases and J shed 5 bases, with 9 bases lying between them. The CDR3 is CASTQRNNEQFF. In DNA form, the CDR3 reads TGTGCCAGCACCCAACGGAACAATGAGCAGTTCTTC.

The rearrangement links TRBV2 to TRBJ2-7, with 8 bases fitting TRBD1. V lost 5 bases and J lost 11; bases outside the gene matches: 5. The CDR3 has 11 amino acids. CDR1 and CDR2 from the germline V gene are SNHLY and FYNNEI. The CDR3 region has the DNA TGTGCCAGCAGTCGACAGGGGAGCAAGTACTTC. It codes for CASSRQGSKYF.

V and J are TRBV28 and TRBJ1-1; possible D gene TRBD1, 6 bases. The V gene lost 2 bases and the J gene lost 1 base, with 8 bases spanning the gap. The V gene's germline CDR1 is MDHEN and CDR2 SYDVKM. This CDR3 contains 14 residues. In nucleotides, the CDR3 is TGTGCCAGCAGTTTAGGGGGCGCGAACACTGAAGCTTTCTTT. This codes for CASSLGGANTEAFF.

The chain employs TRBV6-4 and TRBJ2-3, with TRBD2 matching over 7 bases. The J segment lost 2 bases and the V segment lost 3 bases, leaving 5 bases of the junction unmatched. CDR1 and CDR2 (germline): MRHNA, SNTAGT. The CDR3 covers 15 residues. The CDR3 coding sequence is TGTGCCAGCAGTGAAGGTAGCGGGTCCACAGATACGCAGTATTTT. It translates to CASSEGSGSTDTQYF.

J is TRBJ1-2 and V is TRBV5-8; D remains unclear. The V gene lost 4 bases and the J gene lost 5 bases, with 12 bases spanning the gap. The CDR3 is 13 amino acids. Germline CDR1 SGHTS, CDR2 YDEGEE. The CDR3 region has the DNA TGTGCCAGCAGCCGCCCGACTGATTATGGCTACACCTTC. Its protein product is CASSRPTDYGYTF.

The chain has TRBV7-2 and TRBJ1-5; TRBD1 matches 10 bases. The J segment lost 4 bases and the V segment lost 5 bases, leaving 2 bases of the junction unmatched. Germline V gene lookup returns CDR1 SGHTA and CDR2 FQGNSA. The CDR3 spans 14 residues. In DNA, the CDR3 is TGTGCCAGCAGCCGGGACAGGGGAAATCAGCCCCAGCATTTT. Translation: CASSRDRGNQPQHF.

This clone showed up just a few times. This chain joins TRBV19 and TRBJ2-7; D remains ambiguous. The germline V and J ends were trimmed by 9 bases and 0 bases, with 15 bases remaining between them. This CDR3 has 14 amino acids. Germline lookup yields CDR1 LNHDA and CDR2 SQIVND (reference sequence). CDR3 DNA: TGTGCCAGCGCCAGGATGGGTAGCTCCTACGAGCAGTACTTC. This sequence encodes CASARMGSSYEQYF.

This clone has only one observation. The V call is TRBV6-5, the J call TRBJ1-2, with 10 bases aligning to TRBD1. The J segment lost 5 bases and the V segment lost 6 bases, leaving 0 bases of the junction unmatched. This CDR3 is 12 amino acids long. CDR1 is MNHEY, CDR2 SVGAGI, per germline. The CDR3, as DNA: TGTGCCAGCAGGGGACAGGGGTATGGCTACACCTTC. This sequence encodes CASRGQGYGYTF.

The chain links TRBV6-5 to TRBJ2-1; D not resolved. CDR1 and CDR2 from the germline V gene are MNHEY and SVGAGI. CDR3 length: 13 amino acids. With 3 bases removed from V and 7 bases from J, the gap between germline ends came to 10 bases. The CDR3 protein is CASSYQGANEQFF. The CDR3 region has the DNA TGTGCCAGCAGTTATCAAGGAGCGAATGAGCAGTTCTTC.

The rearrangement links TRBV19 to TRBJ1-3; D is unclear. This CDR3 region has 15 residues. Germline V gene data show CDR1 as LNHDA and CDR2 as SQIVND (reference sequence). V was pared by 6 bases and J by 0 bases, with 12 bases between. The CDR3 coding sequence is TGTGCCAGTAGCCGCGCCGGGAACTCTGGAAACACCATATATTTT. Amino acid sequence: CASSRAGNSGNTIYF.

The rearrangement joins TRBV28 to TRBJ2-7; D ambiguous. The V gene lost 3 bases and the J gene lost 4 bases, with 10 bases spanning the gap. Germline CDR1 MDHEN, CDR2 SYDVKM. The CDR3 length is 13 residues. CDR3 sequence (DNA): TGTGCCAGCAGTTTGGTTAGGGCGTACGAGCAGTACTTC. Protein sequence: CASSLVRAYEQYF.

This clone was seen more than once but under ten times. The chain joins TRBV6-6 to TRBJ1-1; possible D gene TRBD1, 5 bases. The V and J ends lost 2 bases and 5 bases respectively, with 18 bases between them. CDR1 is MNHNY and CDR2 is SVGAGI in the germline V gene (reference sequence). This CDR3 is 16 amino acids long. The CDR3, as DNA: TGTGCCAGCAGTTACCCCGATGGCAGGGAGGCAACTGAAGCTTTCTTT. Protein product: CASSYPDGREATEAFF.

The chain employs TRBV19 and TRBJ2-2; 7 bases line up with TRBD1. The CDR3 covers 16 residues. With 4 bases clipped from V and 1 base from J, the junction kept 6 bases outside the gene matches. The V gene's germline CDR1 is LNHDA and CDR2 SQIVND (reference sequence). The CDR3 nucleotides read TGTGCCAGTAGTAGACCCCGGGACAGGAACACCGGGGAGCTGTTTTTT. Protein: CASSRPRDRNTGELFF.

This chain uses TRBV7-9 with TRBJ1-5; tentatively, D is TRBD1 (6 bases). Trimming removed 1 base from V and 11 bases from J, with 24 bases in between. CDR3 length: 17 amino acids. Germline values: CDR1 SEHNR, CDR2 FQNEAQ (reference sequence). The DNA for the CDR3 is TGTGCCAGCAGCTTAGTCGTCAGACCGCCAGGGGTAGAGGCCCAGCATTTT. It translates to CASSLVVRPPGVEAQHF.